The T cell receptor beta chain under discussion was sequenced for a study of blood T cell repertoires in COVID-19. In the study's own analysis: Scientists estimated how many nucleated cells there were by amplifying reference gene primers. Method: immunoSEQ multiplex PCR; TCRdb's copy keeps in-frame clones and lacks some. V, J and clone size are taken as reported in that table, and D and trimming were inferred from the DNA itself. The sample comprises about 250,000 clones, 85% to 90% of which are singletons, and 2% to 3% rests with the top ten. The CDR3 is made up of 13 amino acids. Trimming shortened V by 5 bases and J by 3 bases, and 10 bases separated the two germline ends. From germline, CDR1 is SGHAT and CDR2 FQNNGV. Individuals aged about 18 to 89 years were recruited from fewer than 25 US areas.

Sequenced: PBMCs or T cells enriched from blood (not recorded which). The chain joins TRBV11-2 to TRBJ1-1; weak D call: TRBD1 (6 bases). The clonotype comes from a woman aged 18-29 years who had recovered from COVID-19. The CDR3: CASSQQGYTEAFF. CDR3 DNA sequence: TGTGCCAGCAGCCAACAGGGCTACACTGAAGCTTTCTTT. Combining the CDR3 with reference TRBV11-2 and TRBJ1-1 gives the whole variable domain EAGVAQSPRYKIIEKRQSVAFWCNPISGHATLYWYQQILGQGPKLLIQFQNNGVVDDSQLPKDRFSAERLKGVDSTLKIQPAKLEDSAVYLCASSQQGYTEAFFGQGTRLTVV.